This TCR beta chain originates from a study of siplizumab effects on memory and regulatory T cells. Trimming left V 2 bases short and J 6 bases short, with 12 bases between. Looked up from germline, CDR1 is SGHNT and CDR2 is YENEEA. The CDR3 is made up of 14 amino acids. This table comes from immunoSEQ multiplex PCR, and its TCRdb copy is limited to in-frame clones, with some not included. This sample has approximately 100,000 clones; roughly 93% occur once, and the top ten carry around 0.15%. The chain uses TRBV11-3 and TRBJ2-3; D is perhaps TRBD1 (5 bases). The sequenced sample was non-Treg CD4+ T cells sorted from blood. The receptor was isolated from a human donor in good health. The CDR3 region has the DNA TGTGCCAGCAGCTTATCCCAGGGCCATGATACGCAGTATTTT. Protein sequence: CASSLSQGHDTQYF.